The 20 T cell receptor beta chains given below trace back to one sample, sequenced in a study of blood T cell repertoires in COVID-19. Generated by immunoSEQ multiplex PCR, the TCRdb table keeps only in-frame clones and is missing some. The data hold 30,000 to 35,000 clones, with about four fifths observed a single time. The material sequenced was peripheral blood. Receptor source: a man aged 45-65 years with acute or convalescent COVID-19.

This clone was seen a handful of times. The gene calls are TRBV6-5 and TRBJ2-7; 16 nucleotides match TRBD2. Per germline, CDR1 MNHEY and CDR2 SVGAGI. After removal of 5 bases from V and 10 bases from J, the junction contained 8 bases not matched to a gene. The CDR3 contains 15 residues. The CDR3 loop reads CASSPLGTSGRAQYF. The CDR3 DNA follows: TGTGCCAGCAGTCCACTTGGGACTAGCGGGAGGGCCCAGTACTTC.

V usage is TRBV28 and J usage is TRBJ2-7; D perhaps matches TRBD2 (7 bases). This CDR3 comprises 14 residues. V shed 3 bases and J shed 4 bases, with 13 bases lying between them. Germline V lookup: CDR1 MDHEN, CDR2 SYDVKM. The CDR3 loop is CASSFRGRGYEQYF. Here the CDR3 DNA reads TGTGCCAGCAGTTTCCGGGGGAGGGGGTACGAGCAGTACTTC.

This chain links TRBV4-2 with TRBJ1-5; 9 positions match TRBD1. V lost 3 bases and J lost 7; bases outside the gene matches: 10. Germline CDR1 and CDR2: LGHNA and YNFKEQ. The CDR3 covers 16 residues. The CDR3 spells CASSQPGTGIGQPQHF. The CDR3 region has the DNA TGTGCCAGCAGCCAGCCCGGGACAGGGATCGGGCAGCCCCAGCATTTT.

The chain combines TRBV5-5 with TRBJ1-5; D not certain. Germline CDR1 reads SGHKS; CDR2 reads YYEKEE (reference sequence). This CDR3 region has 14 residues. Trimming cost V 7 bases and J 4 bases, with 15 bases left between them. CDR3 region: CASYQTRGNQPQHF. CDR3 nucleotides: TGTGCCAGCTACCAGACCCGGGGTAATCAGCCCCAGCATTTT.

The rearrangement joins TRBV5-8 to TRBJ1-1; 9 bases match TRBD1. The CDR3 runs to 15 residues. V gave up 4 bases and J gave up 11 bases; unmatched junction bases: 15. Per germline, CDR1 SGHTS and CDR2 YDEGEE. CDR3 in amino acids: CASSPGQGFGLRAFF. Here the CDR3 DNA reads TGTGCCAGCAGCCCGGGACAGGGATTCGGGTTGCGCGCTTTCTTT.

J is TRBJ2-1 and V is TRBV24-1; 7 bases map to TRBD2. The CDR3 sequence is 14 residues long. The germline gives CDR1 KGHDR, CDR2 SFDVKD. Trimming took 3 bases from V and 6 from J; bases not matched to a gene: 4. For the CDR3, the DNA is TGTGCCACCAGTGATGGCGGGAGCCCCAATGAGCAGTTCTTC. Protein product: CATSDGGSPNEQFF.

The chain has TRBV14 and TRBJ2-7, with 9 bases fitting TRBD1. The CDR3 covers 16 residues. Per germline, CDR1 SGHDN and CDR2 FVKESK. V lost 3 bases and J lost 0; bases outside the gene matches: 6. CDR3 sequence: CASSQADRGYSYEQYF. DNA for the CDR3: TGTGCCAGCAGCCAGGCGGACAGGGGCTACTCCTACGAGCAGTACTTC.

The CDR3 nucleotides read TGTGCCAGTAGTAGGACAATGCAAGAGACCCAGTACTTC. The encoded protein is CASSRTMQETQYF. V and J are TRBV19 and TRBJ2-5; TRBD1 is a possible D gene (5 bases). The germline V gene encodes CDR1 LNHDA and CDR2 SQIVND (reference sequence). The CDR3 covers 13 residues. V gave up 4 bases and J gave up 2 bases, with 8 bases separating them.

The V gene is TRBV6-5, the J gene TRBJ1-1; possible D gene TRBD1, 6 bases. The CDR3 loop spans 14 amino acids. V was clipped by 2 bases and J by 1 base, with 8 bases between them. Germline V gene lookup returns CDR1 MNHEY and CDR2 SVGAGI. The CDR3 DNA sequence: TGTGCCAGCAGTTACGCGGGGGCGAACACTGAAGCTTTCTTT. The encoded protein is CASSYAGANTEAFF.

The V call is TRBV6-5, the J call TRBJ2-7; 7 bases fit TRBD2. With V trimmed by 11 bases and J by 3 bases, 10 bases remained unmatched. The CDR3 has 13 residues. The V gene's germline CDR1 is MNHEY and CDR2 SVGAGI. CDR3 protein: CACQPGLHYEQYF. The CDR3 DNA is TGTGCCTGCCAACCGGGACTACACTACGAGCAGTACTTC.

The chain has TRBV28 and TRBJ2-7, with TRBD2 identical over 7 bases. The CDR3 covers 15 residues. The V gene's germline CDR1 is MDHEN and CDR2 SYDVKM. The J segment lost 3 bases and the V segment lost 4 bases, leaving 9 bases of the junction unmatched. This CDR3 reads CASSSLAADFYEQYF. CDR3 DNA sequence: TGTGCCAGCAGTTCCCTAGCGGCCGATTTCTACGAGCAGTACTTC.

In this sample, this clone turned up a few times. V gene TRBV5-1 combines with J gene TRBJ2-2, with D possibly matching TRBD2 (5 bases). Germline CDR1 SGHRS, CDR2 YFSETQ. This CDR3 is 18 amino acids long. V was shortened by 4 bases and J by 0 bases, with 19 bases between the two germline ends. The chain's CDR3 is CASSPIFGPGTNTGELFF. The CDR3 region has the DNA TGCGCCAGCAGCCCGATTTTCGGTCCCGGGACGAACACCGGGGAGCTGTTTTTT.

This sequence joins TRBV18 and TRBJ2-1; TRBD2 matches at 16 bases. V lost 3 bases, J lost 9 bases, and 5 bases stayed unmatched. The germline CDR1 and CDR2 sequences are KGHSH and LQKENI. CDR3 length equals 16 residues. In DNA, the CDR3 is TGTGCCAGCTCACCGGGACTAGCGGGGGGGCAAGGTGAGCAGTTCTTC. This encodes CASSPGLAGGQGEQFF.

V and J are TRBV13 and TRBJ2-1; D perhaps matches TRBD1 (5 bases). Looked up from germline, CDR1 is PRHDT and CDR2 is FYEKMQ (reference sequence). V lost 5 bases to trimming and J lost 7 bases, with 12 bases between them. The CDR3 spans 13 residues. CDR3 residues: CASSLDKPNEQFF. DNA for the CDR3: TGTGCCAGCAGCCTGGACAAACCGAATGAGCAGTTCTTC.

The chain joins TRBV11-3 to TRBJ2-5; weak D call: TRBD2 (6 bases). V lost 1 base, J lost 4 bases, and 13 bases lay in between. This CDR3 has 15 residues. Germline CDR1 SGHNT, CDR2 YENEEA. The CDR3 protein is CASSLGTRGSETQYF. Written as DNA, the CDR3 is TGTGCCAGCAGCTTAGGAACCCGGGGGTCAGAGACCCAGTACTTC.

Only one count was recorded for this clone. The gene calls are TRBV19 and TRBJ2-1, with TRBD2 identical over 8 bases. Germline trimming cut 8 bases from V and 8 bases from J; bases unmatched to any gene: 8. The CDR3 runs 13 residues. Germline V gives CDR1 LNHDA, CDR2 SQIVND (reference sequence). The CDR3 DNA is TGTGCCAGTGACTCGGGGGGGCCGCATGAGCAGTTCTTC. Amino acids: CASDSGGPHEQFF.

This clone was detected a few times. The chain joins TRBV10-2 to TRBJ1-1; D is undetermined. Per the germline V gene, CDR1 is WSHSY and CDR2 is SAAADI. The CDR3 is 15 residues long. V was cut by 3 bases and J by 0 bases, with 11 bases left in between. CDR3 sequence: CASSDGRVMNTEAFF. In DNA form, the CDR3 reads TGCGCCAGCAGTGATGGGAGGGTAATGAACACTGAAGCTTTCTTT.

As regards this clone: The junction departs from germline at one end; a sequencing error may be responsible. The genes are TRBV3-1 (or the pseudogene TRBV3-2) and TRBJ2-5; tentative D call: TRBD1 (6 bases). The CDR3 is made up of 14 amino acids. Germline CDR1 and CDR2: LGHDT and YNNKEL (reference sequence). CDR3 nucleotides: TGTGCCAGCAGACAAGAGTGGGGGCTAGAGACCCAGTACTTC. It yields the protein CASRQEWGLETQYF.

This clone is a singleton in its sample. The V and J genes are TRBV27 and TRBJ1-2; tentatively, D is TRBD1 (5 bases). This CDR3 is 14 amino acids long. Trimming stripped 5 bases from V and 4 bases from J, with 14 bases between. The germline CDR1 and CDR2 sequences are MNHEY and SMNVEV (reference sequence). The CDR3 sequence is CASSPETEIYGYTF. The DNA of the CDR3 is TGTGCCAGCAGTCCGGAGACAGAGATCTATGGCTACACCTTC.

V and J are TRBV7-9 and TRBJ2-1; a possible D gene is TRBD1 (6 bases). CDR1 SEHNR and CDR2 FQNEAQ come from the germline V gene (reference sequence). There are 13 residues in the CDR3. The V gene lost 5 bases and the J gene lost 6 bases, with 11 bases spanning the gap. CDR3 DNA sequence: TGTGCCAGCAGCCTGGGACACATCAATGAGCAGTTCTTC. Translation: CASSLGHINEQFF.